These 14 T cell receptor beta chains share one sample of origin, sequenced in a study of cytomegalovirus exposure and HLA in healthy donors. Use of 60 Vbeta and 13 Jbeta primers characterized the PCR. Profiling relied on immunoSEQ multiplex PCR, and the TCRdb table lists in-frame clones only, not all of them. Among about 180,000 clones listed, 70% to 80% were seen once. The sequenced sample consisted of PBMCs. Receptors originate from a man between 18 and 29 years old in good health and CMV-seronegative.

The V gene is TRBV27, the J gene TRBJ2-1, with D perhaps TRBD2 (6 bases). Germline CDR1 and CDR2: MNHEY and SMNVEV (reference sequence). The CDR3 has 18 residues. Trimming removed 6 bases at V and 6 bases at J, with 27 bases between. This chain's CDR3 is CASSPGPAFAGSTNEQFF. The CDR3 coding sequence is TGTGCCAGCAGCCCGGGACCGGCCTTTGCGGGGTCTACCAATGAGCAGTTCTTC.

The genes are TRBV28 and TRBJ2-7, with TRBD2 matching over 11 bases. Germline CDR1 MDHEN, CDR2 SYDVKM. The junction had 7 bases not matched to a gene; V was cut back by 2 bases and J by 1 base. The CDR3 covers 17 residues. CDR3 sequence reads: CASSLVSSGRPSYEQYF. As DNA, the CDR3 is TGTGCCAGCAGTTTAGTTTCTAGCGGGAGGCCTTCCTACGAGCAGTACTTC.

V is TRBV10-3 and J is TRBJ2-4, with D uncertain. The ends were cut back, 9 bases at V and 8 bases at J, with 14 bases in the middle. This CDR3 contains 12 residues. From germline, CDR1 is ENHRY and CDR2 SYGVKD. CDR3 protein: CAIRNPADIQYF. CDR3 in DNA: TGTGCCATACGCAATCCCGCGGACATTCAGTACTTC.

The CDR3 bases are TGTGCCAGCAGCTTAGCGGGACAGGGTGTCGACGAGCAGTACTTC. Protein product: CASSLAGQGVDEQYF. V gene TRBV13 combines with J gene TRBJ2-7; 9 bases align to TRBD1. V trimming: 1 base; J trimming: 5 bases; junction bases outside the gene matches: 6. This CDR3 region has 15 residues. Germline V gives CDR1 PRHDT, CDR2 FYEKMQ (reference sequence).

The CDR3 spells CASSSAPGTGGVKQYF. Here the CDR3 DNA reads TGTGCCAGCAGCTCGGCCCCCGGGACAGGGGGTGTCAAGCAGTACTTC. The V gene is TRBV9, the J gene TRBJ2-7, with TRBD1 identical over 11 bases. V was clipped by 4 bases and J by 8 bases; unmatched bases: 14. Germline V gene lookup returns CDR1 SGDLS and CDR2 YYNGEE. The CDR3 has 16 amino acids.

The chain recombines TRBV18 with TRBJ1-2; TRBD1 matches 11 bases. Germline V lookup: CDR1 KGHSH, CDR2 LQKENI. The CDR3 consists of 18 residues. With 1 base clipped from V and 3 bases from J, the junction kept 10 bases outside the gene matches. In DNA form, the CDR3 reads TGTGCCAGCTCACCACAGGGTCTGTGGACAGGGGGCGACTATGGCTACACCTTC. Protein: CASSPQGLWTGGDYGYTF.

V gene TRBV7-2 combines with J gene TRBJ2-6; possibly TRBD1 for D (5 bases). V was clipped by 2 bases and J by 0 bases, with 8 bases between them. This CDR3 region has 16 residues. Per germline, CDR1 SGHTA and CDR2 FQGNSA. The CDR3 nucleotides read TGTGCCAGCAGCTTATCAGGGCCCTCTGGGGCCAACGTCCTGACTTTC. Its protein product is CASSLSGPSGANVLTF. Full variable domain (rest looked up from reference TRBV7-2 and TRBJ2-6): GAGVSQSPSNKVTEKGKDVELRCDPISGHTALYWYRQSLGQGLEFLIYFQGNSAPDKSGLPSDRFSAERTGGSVSTLTIQRTQQEDSAVYLCASSLSGPSGANVLTFGAGSRLTVL.

This clone was seen a single time. The chain joins TRBV5-4 to TRBJ2-3, with 11 bases identical to TRBD2. The CDR3 contains 15 residues. The germline V gene encodes CDR1 SGHNT and CDR2 YYREEE (reference sequence). Trimming removed 2 bases from V and 4 bases from J; junction bases left unmatched: 3. CDR3 DNA sequence: TGTGCCAGCAGCTTACTAGCGGGAGTATCAGATACGCAGTATTTT. As protein: CASSLLAGVSDTQYF.

This clone was counted only a few times. This rearrangement joins TRBV5-1 to TRBJ1-3; D is ambiguous. Germline V gene data show CDR1 as SGHRS and CDR2 as YFSETQ. This CDR3 is built from 16 residues. V lost 0 bases and J 2 bases, leaving 12 bases between the germline ends. CDR3 loop: CASSLGQQSTGNTIYF. The CDR3 nucleotides are TGCGCCAGCAGCTTGGGACAACAGAGTACTGGAAACACCATATATTTT.

V gene TRBV19 combines with J gene TRBJ1-1, with D uncertain. The CDR3 sequence is 14 residues long. Germline values: CDR1 LNHDA, CDR2 SQIVND (reference sequence). V lost 3 bases and J lost 1, with 9 bases in between. DNA for the CDR3: TGTGCCAGTAGTATTGGAGGCACGAACACTGAAGCTTTCTTT. Translation gives CASSIGGTNTEAFF. The full variable domain, its missing parts supplied by reference TRBV19 and TRBJ1-1, is DGGITQSPKYLFRKEGQNVTLSCEQNLNHDAMYWYRQDPGQGLRLIYYSQIVNDFQKGDIAEGYSVSREKKESFPLTVTSAQKNPTAFYLCASSIGGTNTEAFFGQGTRLTVV.

The DNA of the CDR3 is TGTGCCAGCTCACCATCGGGGGGGAAATACGAGCAGTACTTC. Its protein product is CASSPSGGKYEQYF. The rearrangement uses TRBV18 and TRBJ2-7; 8 bases fit TRBD2. This CDR3 contains 14 residues. Per the germline V gene, CDR1 is KGHSH and CDR2 is LQKENI. The V and J ends lost 2 bases and 4 bases, in that order; junction bases with no gene match: 4.

The chain carries TRBV28 and TRBJ2-6; tentative D call: TRBD2 (6 bases). The CDR3 is 15 amino acids. The germline V gene has CDR1 MDHEN and CDR2 SYDVKM. Trimming removed 6 bases at V and 10 bases at J, with 19 bases between. This chain's CDR3 is CASRNRLAGLNVLTF. The CDR3 nucleotides read TGTGCCAGCAGGAACCGCCTGGCGGGGTTGAACGTCCTGACTTTC.

The rearrangement links TRBV27 to TRBJ2-3, with TRBD2 matching 15 bases. The CDR3 runs to 15 residues. V trimming: 4 bases; J trimming: 5 bases; junction bases outside the gene matches: 1. Germline V gives CDR1 MNHEY, CDR2 SMNVEV (reference sequence). The CDR3 loop reads CASSSGLAGGDTQYF. Here the CDR3 DNA reads TGTGCCAGCAGTTCGGGACTAGCGGGAGGAGATACGCAGTATTTT.

The rearrangement uses TRBV27 and TRBJ1-5; D may be TRBD1 (6 bases). Trimming stripped 7 bases from V and 6 bases from J, with 13 bases between. Germline assignment: CDR1 MNHEY and CDR2 SMNVEV (reference sequence). This CDR3 comprises 13 residues. CDR3 bases: TGTGCCAGCAAGGGGGGCGGGGGTCAGCCCCAGCATTTT. It is translated as CASKGGGGQPQHF.